One and the same sample provided the 17 T cell receptor beta chains below, sequenced in a study of blood T cell repertoires in COVID-19. Some clones are missing from TCRdb's copy, which holds only in-frame ones; the method was immunoSEQ multiplex PCR. Here the sample spans around 120,000 clones, roughly 85% being singletons. The sample comprised peripheral blood. These receptors were taken from a man older than 75 with acute or convalescent COVID-19.

V is TRBV20-1 and J is TRBJ1-2; D is ambiguous. This CDR3 comprises 11 residues. Trimming cost V 3 bases and J 4 bases, with 6 bases left between them. Germline CDR1 reads DFQATT; CDR2 reads SNEGSKA (reference sequence). CDR3: CSASSVYGYTF. CDR3 DNA sequence: TGCAGTGCTAGTTCAGTCTATGGCTACACCTTC.

The CDR3 sequence: CASTRGTGANTGELFF. The CDR3 coding sequence is TGTGCCAGCACCAGGGGTACCGGGGCGAACACCGGGGAGCTGTTTTTT. The chain joins TRBV5-8 to TRBJ2-2, with D perhaps TRBD1 (6 bases). With 6 bases removed from V and 0 bases from J, the gap between germline ends came to 15 bases. The germline V gene has CDR1 SGHTS and CDR2 YDEGEE. The CDR3 covers 16 residues.

The chain carries TRBV18 and TRBJ1-1; 7 bases fit TRBD1. Germline V gives CDR1 KGHSH, CDR2 LQKENI. Germline trimming cut 5 bases from V and 7 bases from J; bases unmatched to any gene: 7. This CDR3 spans 13 amino acids. In DNA, the CDR3 is TGTGCCAGCTCATCCCAGGGGGTAGGTGAAGCTTTCTTT. This codes for CASSSQGVGEAFF.

V gene TRBV6-5 combines with J gene TRBJ2-7, with TRBD1 identical over 8 bases. From germline, CDR1 is MNHEY and CDR2 SVGAGI. The ends lost 4 bases at V and 5 bases at J; junction bases unmatched: 4. The CDR3 has 13 residues. The CDR3 region is CASSSGQANEQYF. The CDR3 DNA is TGTGCCAGCAGTTCGGGACAGGCCAACGAGCAGTACTTC.

This clone was recorded once. CDR3 in amino acids: CASRRTGGLPTEAFF. The CDR3 DNA sequence: TGTGCCAGCCGCCGGACAGGGGGCTTGCCCACTGAAGCTTTCTTT. The chain is built from TRBV28 and TRBJ1-1; 11 nucleotides match TRBD1. Germline V lookup: CDR1 MDHEN, CDR2 SYDVKM. Trimming removed 8 bases from V and 4 bases from J; junction bases left unmatched: 9. CDR3 length equals 15 residues. The entire variable domain, with the rest obtained from reference TRBV28 and TRBJ1-1, is as follows: DVKVTQSSRYLVKRTGEKVFLECVQDMDHENMFWYRQDPGLGLRLIYFSYDVKMKEKGDIPEGYSVSREKKERFSLILESASTNQTSMYLCASRRTGGLPTEAFFGQGTRLTVV.

This sequence joins TRBV6-5 and TRBJ1-1; no firm D call. This CDR3 has 15 amino acids. Germline V gene data show CDR1 as MNHEY and CDR2 as SVGAGI. V lost 7 bases to trimming and J lost 3 bases, with 18 bases between them. CDR3 amino acids: CASTATGRAHTEAFF. CDR3 in DNA: TGTGCCAGCACGGCAACCGGGAGGGCGCACACTGAAGCTTTCTTT.

The CDR3 nucleotides read TGCGCCAGCAGCGCAACCAGGGATGGCTACACCTTC. Protein sequence: CASSATRDGYTF. The chain is built from TRBV5-1 and TRBJ1-2; possible D gene TRBD1, 5 bases. The CDR3 loop spans 12 amino acids. Looked up from germline, CDR1 is SGHRS and CDR2 is YFSETQ. The ends were cut back, 4 bases at V and 6 bases at J, with 10 bases in the middle.

This clone occurred once. CDR3 region: CASSLDWTGISPLHF. The CDR3 nucleotides are TGCGCCAGCAGCTTGGATTGGACAGGCATATCACCCCTCCACTTT. The V and J genes are TRBV5-1 and TRBJ1-6; 7 positions match TRBD1. J was trimmed by 10 bases and V by 0 bases; bases with no gene match: 7. Germline assignment: CDR1 SGHRS and CDR2 YFSETQ. The CDR3 covers 15 residues.

The rearrangement links TRBV7-9 to TRBJ1-1; TRBD1 matches at 9 bases. Germline values: CDR1 SEHNR, CDR2 FQNEAQ (reference sequence). The CDR3 runs to 16 residues. The ends lost 7 bases at V and 0 bases at J; junction bases unmatched: 9. The CDR3 here is CASMGTTGGMNTEAFF. DNA of the CDR3: TGTGCCAGCATGGGGACCACAGGGGGCATGAACACTGAAGCTTTCTTT.

The V gene is TRBV5-1, the J gene TRBJ1-5; possible D gene TRBD1, 6 bases. V was pared by 4 bases and J by 3 bases, with 38 bases between. The CDR3 is 23 amino acids. Per the germline V gene, CDR1 is SGHRS and CDR2 is YFSETQ. The CDR3: CASSGKEVLGARGSHEFNQPQHF. CDR3 bases: TGCGCCAGCAGCGGCAAGGAAGTTCTGGGGGCTCGAGGAAGCCATGAGTTCAATCAGCCCCAGCATTTT. Looking up the rest from reference TRBV5-1 and TRBJ1-5 gives the full variable domain: KAGVTQTPRYLIKTRGQQVTLSCSPISGHRSVSWYQQTPGQGLQFLFEYFSETQRNKGNFPGRFSGRQFSNSRSEMNVSTLELGDSALYLCASSGKEVLGARGSHEFNQPQHFGDGTRLSIL.

The rearrangement uses TRBV18 and TRBJ2-2, with D possibly matching TRBD1 (5 bases). The CDR3 has 16 amino acids. Germline loops: CDR1 KGHSH, CDR2 LQKENI. Trimming stripped 4 bases from V and 0 bases from J, with 12 bases between. CDR3 DNA sequence: TGTGCCAGCTCACTATCCGAAGGGGCGAACACCGGGGAGCTGTTTTTT. Protein product: CASSLSEGANTGELFF.

CDR3 sequence: CASRRQAGGYTF. CDR3 DNA: TGTGCCAGCAGGCGACAGGCAGGGGGCTACACCTTC. The V and J genes are TRBV2 and TRBJ1-2; tentatively, D is TRBD1 (6 bases). Trimming removed 6 bases at V and 8 bases at J, with 13 bases between. Germline loops: CDR1 SNHLY, CDR2 FYNNEI. The CDR3 loop spans 12 amino acids.

The rearrangement joins TRBV29-1 to TRBJ1-2; D remains unclear. Trimming pared 3 bases from V and 4 bases from J, leaving 9 bases between. Germline-derived CDR1 and CDR2 are SQVTM and ANQGSEA. The CDR3 totals 12 residues. CDR3 DNA sequence: TGCAGCGTTGAGGTACAGTTCTATGGCTACACCTTC. Protein sequence: CSVEVQFYGYTF.

V is TRBV5-1 and J is TRBJ2-3; 11 bases agree with TRBD2. The germline V gene has CDR1 SGHRS and CDR2 YFSETQ. V shed 7 bases, J shed 5 bases, and the junction held 6 bases outside the gene matches. The CDR3 has 14 residues. In DNA form, the CDR3 reads TGCGCCAGCGTGGCGCTAGCGGGAGGAGATACGCAGTATTTT. Translating it yields CASVALAGGDTQYF.

The chain recombines TRBV5-1 with TRBJ1-1; TRBD1 agrees at 7 bases. The junction had 6 bases not matched to a gene; V was cut back by 6 bases and J by 4 bases. In germline, CDR1 is SGHRS, CDR2 YFSETQ. This CDR3 has 13 amino acids. CDR3 in amino acids: CASNLDRATEAFF. Written as DNA, the CDR3 is TGCGCCAGCAACTTAGACAGGGCCACTGAAGCTTTCTTT.

This rearrangement joins TRBV10-3 to TRBJ2-7; 8 bases fit TRBD1. The CDR3 is made up of 14 amino acids. V lost 11 bases to trimming and J lost 2 bases; unmatched junction nucleotides: 11. Germline lookup yields CDR1 ENHRY and CDR2 SYGVKD. The CDR3 is CAAKPQGAAYEQYF. CDR3 nucleotide sequence: TGTGCCGCCAAACCGCAGGGGGCAGCCTACGAGCAGTACTTC.

The sample holds a few counts of this clone. The rearrangement uses TRBV25-1 and TRBJ1-1, with D tentatively TRBD1 (6 bases). V gave up 2 bases and J gave up 2 bases, with 12 bases separating them. Germline CDR1 is MGHDK and CDR2 is SYGVNS. The CDR3 consists of 15 residues. The CDR3 is CASSEPGVGNTEAFF. The CDR3 DNA follows: TGTGCCAGCAGTGAACCAGGGGTCGGTAACACTGAAGCTTTCTTT.